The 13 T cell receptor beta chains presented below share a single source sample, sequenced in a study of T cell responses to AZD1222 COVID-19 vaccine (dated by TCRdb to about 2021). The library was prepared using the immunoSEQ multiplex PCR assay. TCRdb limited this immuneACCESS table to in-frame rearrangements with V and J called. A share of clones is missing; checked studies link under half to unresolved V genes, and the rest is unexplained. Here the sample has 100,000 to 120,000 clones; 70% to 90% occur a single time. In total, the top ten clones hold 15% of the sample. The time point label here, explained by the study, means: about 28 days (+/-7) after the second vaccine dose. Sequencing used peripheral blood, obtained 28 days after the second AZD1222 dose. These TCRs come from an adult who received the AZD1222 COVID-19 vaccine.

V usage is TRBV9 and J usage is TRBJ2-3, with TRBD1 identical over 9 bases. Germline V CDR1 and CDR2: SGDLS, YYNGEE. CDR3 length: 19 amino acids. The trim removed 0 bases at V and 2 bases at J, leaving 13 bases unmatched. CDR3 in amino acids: CASSVAAPPGQGNTDTQYF. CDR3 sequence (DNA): TGTGCCAGCAGCGTAGCCGCCCCCCCGGGACAGGGAAACACAGATACGCAGTATTTT.

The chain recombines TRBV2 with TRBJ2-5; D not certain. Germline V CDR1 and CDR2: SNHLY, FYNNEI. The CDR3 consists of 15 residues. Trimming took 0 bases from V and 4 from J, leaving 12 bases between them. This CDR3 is CASSEAQGFGETQYF. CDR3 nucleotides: TGTGCCAGCAGTGAAGCGCAAGGGTTTGGAGAGACCCAGTACTTC.

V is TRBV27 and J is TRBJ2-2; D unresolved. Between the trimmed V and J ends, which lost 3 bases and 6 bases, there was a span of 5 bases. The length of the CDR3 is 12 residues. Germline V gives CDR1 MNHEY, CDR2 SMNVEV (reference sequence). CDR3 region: CASSFRAGELFF. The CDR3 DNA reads TGTGCCAGCAGTTTTAGGGCCGGGGAGCTGTTTTTT.

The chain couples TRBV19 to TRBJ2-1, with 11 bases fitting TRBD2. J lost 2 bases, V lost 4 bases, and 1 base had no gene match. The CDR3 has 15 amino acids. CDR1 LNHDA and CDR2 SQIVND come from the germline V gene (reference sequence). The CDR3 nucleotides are TGTGCCAGTAGTACGGGACTAGCGGCCTACAATGAGCAGTTCTTC. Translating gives CASSTGLAAYNEQFF.

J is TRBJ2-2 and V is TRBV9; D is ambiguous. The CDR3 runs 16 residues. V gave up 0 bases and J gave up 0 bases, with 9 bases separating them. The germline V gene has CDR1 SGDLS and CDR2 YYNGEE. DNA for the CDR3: TGTGCCAGCAGCGTAGAACGAGGTTCGAACACCGGGGAGCTGTTTTTT. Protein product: CASSVERGSNTGELFF.

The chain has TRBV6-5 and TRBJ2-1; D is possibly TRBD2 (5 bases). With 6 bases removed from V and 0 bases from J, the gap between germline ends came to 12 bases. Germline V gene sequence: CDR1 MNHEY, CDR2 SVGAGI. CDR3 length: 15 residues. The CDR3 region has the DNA TGTGCCAGCAGCCGAACTCGGGACTCCTACAATGAGCAGTTCTTC. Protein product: CASSRTRDSYNEQFF.

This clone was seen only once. CDR3: CASSLGVSKNIQYF. The CDR3 DNA sequence: TGCGCCAGCAGCTTGGGGGTGTCCAAAAACATTCAGTACTTC. The V and J genes are TRBV5-1 and TRBJ2-4; no clear D gene. This CDR3 contains 14 residues. Trimming shortened V by 0 bases and J by 2 bases, and 6 bases separated the two germline ends. In germline, CDR1 is SGHRS, CDR2 YFSETQ. The complete variable domain, with remaining parts taken from reference TRBV5-1 and TRBJ2-4, reads KAGVTQTPRYLIKTRGQQVTLSCSPISGHRSVSWYQQTPGQGLQFLFEYFSETQRNKGNFPGRFSGRQFSNSRSEMNVSTLELGDSALYLCASSLGVSKNIQYFGAGTRLSVL.

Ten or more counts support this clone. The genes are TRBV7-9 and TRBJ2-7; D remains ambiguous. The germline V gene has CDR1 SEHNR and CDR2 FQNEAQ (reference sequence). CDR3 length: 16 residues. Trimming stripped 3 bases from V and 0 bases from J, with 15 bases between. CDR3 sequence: CASSFSSGKSSYEQYF. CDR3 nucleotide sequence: TGTGCCAGCAGCTTTTCCTCCGGCAAGAGCTCCTACGAGCAGTACTTC.

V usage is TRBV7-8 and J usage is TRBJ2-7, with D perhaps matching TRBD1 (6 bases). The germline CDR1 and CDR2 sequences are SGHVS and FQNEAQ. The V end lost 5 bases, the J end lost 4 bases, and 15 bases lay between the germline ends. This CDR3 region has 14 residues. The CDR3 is CASSQGGVGYEQYF. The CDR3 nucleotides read TGTGCCAGCAGCCAAGGGGGAGTCGGGTACGAGCAGTACTTC.

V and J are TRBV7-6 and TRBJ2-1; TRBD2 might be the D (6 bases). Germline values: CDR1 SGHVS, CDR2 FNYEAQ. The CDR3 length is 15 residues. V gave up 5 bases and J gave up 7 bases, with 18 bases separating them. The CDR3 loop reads CASSLTSTPGNEQFF. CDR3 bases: TGTGCCAGCAGCCTAACTAGCACCCCGGGGAATGAGCAGTTCTTC.

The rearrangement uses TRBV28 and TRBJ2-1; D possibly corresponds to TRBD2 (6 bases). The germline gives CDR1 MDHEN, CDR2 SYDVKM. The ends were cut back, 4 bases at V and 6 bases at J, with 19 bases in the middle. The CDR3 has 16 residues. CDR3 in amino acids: CASSYGASLRGNEQFF. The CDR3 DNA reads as TGTGCCAGCAGTTATGGGGCTAGTTTGCGGGGCAATGAGCAGTTCTTC.

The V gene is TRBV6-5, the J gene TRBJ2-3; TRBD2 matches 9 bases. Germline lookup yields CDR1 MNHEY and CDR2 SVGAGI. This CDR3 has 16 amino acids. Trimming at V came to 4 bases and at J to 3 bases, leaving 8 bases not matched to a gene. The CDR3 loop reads CASSSQSGGRTDTQYF. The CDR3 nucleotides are TGTGCCAGCAGTTCTCAAAGCGGGGGGCGGACAGATACGCAGTATTTT.

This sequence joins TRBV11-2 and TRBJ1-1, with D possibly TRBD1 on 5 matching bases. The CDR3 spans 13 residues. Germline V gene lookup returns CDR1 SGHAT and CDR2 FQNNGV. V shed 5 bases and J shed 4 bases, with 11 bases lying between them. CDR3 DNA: TGTGCCAGCAGCAATCAGGGTAGCACTGAAGCTTTCTTT. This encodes CASSNQGSTEAFF.